Below, 17 T cell receptor beta chains from the same sample are listed, as sequenced in a study of T cell responses to AZD1222 COVID-19 vaccine. Profiled with immunoSEQ multiplex PCR; TCRdb holds only in-frame clones, not every one. This sample has 150,000 to 200,000 clones, with 90% found just once. The sequencing here drew on peripheral blood, taken on day 0 of AZD1222 vaccination. These receptors originate from an adult in good health.

V and J are TRBV6-5 and TRBJ1-2; 9 nucleotides line up with TRBD1. Losses at the gene ends were 6 bases for V and 6 bases for J; bases not matched to a gene: 8. The germline CDR1 and CDR2 sequences are MNHEY and SVGAGI. This CDR3 region has 14 residues. The CDR3 region has the DNA TGTGCCAGCAGCTCGACGGGACAGGGACATGGCTACACCTTC. Amino acids: CASSSTGQGHGYTF.

The CDR3 DNA reads as TGTGCCAGCAACTTCGCGGGGGGAAGCACAGATACGCAGTATTTT. Protein: CASNFAGGSTDTQYF. The chain employs TRBV5-8 and TRBJ2-3; 8 bases match TRBD2. The V and J ends lost 6 bases and 0 bases, in that order; junction bases with no gene match: 6. Germline V gene sequence: CDR1 SGHTS, CDR2 YDEGEE. The CDR3 runs to 15 residues.

The chain combines TRBV5-6 with TRBJ1-1; D not certain. The CDR3 contains 13 residues. The V end was cut by 2 bases, the J end by 1 base, with 6 bases between. Germline V gene lookup returns CDR1 SGHDT and CDR2 YYEEEE. DNA for the CDR3: TGTGCCAGCAGCTTTTTGCCGAACACTGAAGCTTTCTTT. Residues: CASSFLPNTEAFF.

Here the CDR3 reads CASSWDSSDTQYF. CDR3 sequence (DNA): TGCGCCAGCAGCTGGGACTCCTCAGATACGCAGTATTTT. The V and J genes are TRBV5-1 and TRBJ2-3; D perhaps matches TRBD2 (6 bases). Trimming removed 3 bases from V and 4 bases from J, with 9 bases in between. The CDR3 is made up of 13 amino acids. Looked up from germline, CDR1 is SGHRS and CDR2 is YFSETQ.

The chain couples TRBV6-5 to TRBJ2-3; D may correspond to TRBD1 or TRBD2 (5 bases each). This CDR3 spans 14 amino acids. Between the trimmed V and J ends, which lost 6 bases and 2 bases, there was a span of 12 bases. Germline values: CDR1 MNHEY, CDR2 SVGAGI. In DNA form, the CDR3 reads TGTGCCAGCAGATTAGGGACGGACACAGATACGCAGTATTTT. This sequence encodes CASRLGTDTDTQYF.

This chain links TRBV11-3 with TRBJ1-6; no clear D gene. Germline CDR1 reads SGHNT; CDR2 reads YENEEA. The CDR3 sequence is 12 residues long. Deletions cut 3 bases from V and 7 bases from J, with 4 bases between. CDR3 coding DNA: TGTGCCAGCAGCTTTGGGAATTCACCCCTCCACTTT. Translating it yields CASSFGNSPLHF.

The chain recombines TRBV28 with TRBJ2-7; 8 bases fit TRBD1. The germline V gene has CDR1 MDHEN and CDR2 SYDVKM. This CDR3 contains 15 residues. Trimming at V came to 2 bases and at J to 7 bases, leaving 10 bases not matched to a gene. The chain's CDR3 is CASSLASGQATEQYF. As DNA, the CDR3 is TGTGCCAGCAGTTTAGCCTCGGGACAGGCGACAGAGCAGTACTTC. The whole variable domain, filled in from reference TRBV28 and TRBJ2-7, reads DVKVTQSSRYLVKRTGEKVFLECVQDMDHENMFWYRQDPGLGLRLIYFSYDVKMKEKGDIPEGYSVSREKKERFSLILESASTNQTSMYLCASSLASGQATEQYFGPGTRLTVT.

This clone was picked up one time. The chain couples TRBV4-1 to TRBJ1-1; possibly TRBD1 for D (5 bases). The CDR3 loop spans 15 amino acids. The germline V gene has CDR1 MGHRA and CDR2 YSYEKL. The V and J ends lost 4 bases and 9 bases respectively, with 21 bases between them. CDR3 DNA: TGCGCCAGCAGCCGTCTAGGGGCTCGGGAGGGTAAAGCTTTCTTT. It specifies CASSRLGAREGKAFF.

This chain joins TRBV28 and TRBJ1-2; D might be TRBD1 (6 bases). The germline V and J ends were trimmed by 3 bases and 4 bases, with 12 bases remaining between them. The CDR3 has 14 residues. Per germline, CDR1 MDHEN and CDR2 SYDVKM. The CDR3 bases are TGTGCCAGCAGTTTGGGGGGGCCGGGCTATGGCTACACCTTC. It yields the protein CASSLGGPGYGYTF.

J is TRBJ1-5 and V is TRBV27; TRBD1 aligns across 8 bases. The CDR3 has 13 amino acids. Losses at the gene ends were 6 bases for V and 6 bases for J; bases not matched to a gene: 4. Germline CDR1 MNHEY, CDR2 SMNVEV (reference sequence). The CDR3 DNA is TGTGCCAGCAGCCAGGGGGCTCGTCAGCCCCAGCATTTT. Its protein is CASSQGARQPQHF.

The chain carries TRBV5-5 and TRBJ2-7, with TRBD1 matching over 8 bases. The CDR3 totals 14 residues. V was clipped by 4 bases and J by 2 bases; unmatched bases: 5. Germline lookup yields CDR1 SGHKS and CDR2 YYEKEE (reference sequence). The CDR3 region is CASSPGTGTYEQYF. CDR3 coding DNA: TGTGCCAGCAGCCCCGGGACAGGAACCTACGAGCAGTACTTC.

This clone was recorded only once. The gene calls are TRBV5-6 and TRBJ1-3, with a possible D match to TRBD1 (5 bases). Trimming cost V 5 bases and J 1 base, with 7 bases left between them. The CDR3 totals 13 residues. CDR1 is SGHDT and CDR2 is YYEEEE in the germline V gene. This CDR3 reads CASSGGSGNTIYF. The CDR3 region has the DNA TGTGCCAGCAGTGGGGGATCTGGAAACACCATATATTTT.

This sequence joins TRBV19 and TRBJ2-7; possibly TRBD2 for D (6 bases). The CDR3 spans 13 residues. Germline values: CDR1 LNHDA, CDR2 SQIVND (reference sequence). V lost 6 bases to trimming and J lost 5 bases, with 14 bases between them. The CDR3 loop is CASRGGTANEQYF. CDR3 in DNA: TGTGCCAGTAGGGGGGGTACGGCTAACGAGCAGTACTTC.

The chain combines TRBV30 with TRBJ1-1; D gene uncertain. Germline lookup yields CDR1 GTSNPN and CDR2 SVGIG (reference sequence). This CDR3 region has 11 residues. The V gene lost 2 bases and the J gene lost 10 bases, with 11 bases spanning the gap. The CDR3 coding sequence is TGTGCCTGGAGTTCAGCTCGGGGAGCTTTCTTT. Residues: CAWSSARGAFF.

The V and J genes are TRBV19 and TRBJ2-1; D possibly corresponds to TRBD2 (6 bases). Per the germline V gene, CDR1 is LNHDA and CDR2 is SQIVND (reference sequence). This CDR3 comprises 19 residues. V lost 3 bases and J 4 bases, leaving 25 bases between the germline ends. The CDR3 here is CASSIYRYSAGPKYNEQFF. The DNA for the CDR3 is TGTGCCAGTAGTATTTATCGTTACTCGGCGGGGCCCAAGTACAATGAGCAGTTCTTC.

This rearrangement joins TRBV5-6 to TRBJ1-2; D is unresolved. V lost 7 bases to trimming and J lost 1 base, with 8 bases between them. This CDR3 comprises 12 residues. Germline V gene data show CDR1 as SGHDT and CDR2 as YYEEEE. The CDR3 loop reads CASLAVNYGYTF. CDR3 bases: TGTGCCAGCCTTGCAGTTAACTATGGCTACACCTTC.

The chain links TRBV30 to TRBJ1-2; the match to TRBD1 covers 7 bases. This CDR3 has 13 amino acids. CDR1 is GTSNPN, CDR2 SVGIG, per germline (reference sequence). V trimming: 8 bases; J trimming: 0 bases; junction bases outside the gene matches: 6. CDR3 sequence (DNA): TGTGCCAGGGGGCCCCTAGCTAACTATGGCTACACCTTC. Protein sequence: CARGPLANYGYTF.